Each of the 27 T cell receptor beta chains below was sequenced from the same sample in a study of T cells in Graves' hyperthyroidism and ophthalmopathy. Researchers took RNA transcripts and amplified the TCR beta CDR3 regions from them. The TCR CDR3 was amplified in a first-round RT-PCR using the HTBI primer set. Each CDR3 protein is one row after TCRdb ran MiXCR on the multiplex PCR reads. Of hundreds of thousands of distinct CDR3 sequences in the sample, more than 12% were seen once. Sequencing input: blood. The origin of the receptors is a woman aged 45-60 years with Graves' ophthalmopathy.

Ten or more counts support this clonotype. The CDR3 reads CASSSIAGESYNEQFF. The CDR3 coding sequence is TGTGCCAGCAGTTCCATAGCGGGAGAGTCCTACAATGAGCAGTTCTTC. This chain connects TRBV28 to TRBJ2-1; 9 positions match TRBD2. J lost 1 base, V lost 4 bases, and 5 bases had no gene match. Germline-derived CDR1 and CDR2 are MDHEN and SYDVKM. The CDR3 loop spans 16 amino acids.

This clonotype was seen at least ten times. V is TRBV7-6 and J is TRBJ2-2, with 15 nucleotides matching TRBD2. The junction had 10 bases not matched to a gene; V was cut back by 4 bases and J by 7 bases. The CDR3 has 18 amino acids. Looked up from germline, CDR1 is SGHVS and CDR2 is FNYEAQ. This CDR3 is CASSSTRPGLAGGGELFF. The CDR3 bases are TGTGCCAGCAGCTCAACCCGACCGGGACTAGCGGGAGGCGGGGAGCTGTTTTTT.

This clonotype turned up a few times. The rearrangement joins TRBV10-3 to TRBJ2-1; TRBD1 aligns across 8 bases. The CDR3 runs 15 residues. Germline trimming cut 2 bases from V and 8 bases from J; bases unmatched to any gene: 8. Germline loops: CDR1 ENHRY, CDR2 SYGVKD. This CDR3 reads CAISERTGSSDEQFF. CDR3 nucleotides: TGTGCCATCAGTGAGAGGACAGGGTCTTCGGATGAGCAGTTCTTC.

The sample holds many counts of this clonotype. The chain carries TRBV15 and TRBJ2-1, with D possibly matching TRBD2 (6 bases). This CDR3 has 15 residues. CDR1 and CDR2 (germline): LNHNV, YYDKDF (reference sequence). V shed 0 bases and J shed 8 bases, with 14 bases lying between them. In DNA, the CDR3 is TGTGCCACCAGCAGAGAGCTAGCGTTTCGCGATGAGCAGTTCTTC. Protein product: CATSRELAFRDEQFF.

This clonotype was recorded at least ten times. This chain connects TRBV5-1 to TRBJ1-1; 10 bases agree with TRBD1. CDR3 length: 16 residues. V lost 4 bases to trimming and J lost 0 bases; unmatched junction nucleotides: 6. Germline CDR1 SGHRS, CDR2 YFSETQ. The CDR3 is CASSGRTGGLNTEAFF. The CDR3 nucleotides read TGCGCCAGCAGCGGACGGACAGGGGGTTTGAACACTGAAGCTTTCTTT.

Ten or more counts support this clonotype. The rearrangement joins TRBV27 to TRBJ2-7, with D unclear. Trimming pared 10 bases from V and 3 bases from J, leaving 16 bases between. There are 13 residues in the CDR3. CDR1 and CDR2 from the germline V gene are MNHEY and SMNVEV (reference sequence). In DNA form, the CDR3 reads TGTGCCACTTCCCTATTCGTCAACTACGAGCAGTACTTC. Protein product: CATSLFVNYEQYF.

The chain links TRBV6-2 or TRBV6-3 to TRBJ2-1; D gene ambiguous. The germline gives CDR1 MNHEY, CDR2 SVGEGT. This CDR3 is built from 16 residues. V was shortened by 2 bases and J by 1 base, with 12 bases between the two germline ends. The DNA for the CDR3 is TGTGCCAGCAGTTACATCTCTCGACGATCCTACAATGAGCAGTTCTTC. Translated, it gives CASSYISRRSYNEQFF.

CDR3 residues: CASSERSMNTEAFF. CDR3 coding DNA: TGTGCCAGCAGCGAACGGAGCATGAACACTGAAGCTTTCTTT. The chain combines TRBV2 with TRBJ1-1, with no clear D. The CDR3 loop spans 14 amino acids. V dropped 6 bases and J dropped 0 bases, with 11 bases sitting between them. Germline V gene data show CDR1 as SNHLY and CDR2 as FYNNEI.

This clonotype appeared a few times. The CDR3 loop reads CAISEQVSGANVLTF. CDR3 sequence (DNA): TGTGCCATCAGTGAACAGGTCTCTGGGGCCAACGTCCTGACTTTC. The V and J genes are TRBV10-3 and TRBJ2-6, with D perhaps TRBD1 (5 bases). The CDR3 has 15 residues. Deletions cut 3 bases from V and 0 bases from J, with 6 bases between. Germline CDR1 ENHRY, CDR2 SYGVKD.

This clonotype has only a few counts. J is TRBJ2-1 and V is TRBV6-1, with D tentatively TRBD1 (5 bases). Trimming pared 6 bases from V and 7 bases from J, leaving 13 bases between. Looked up from germline, CDR1 is MNHNS and CDR2 is SASEGT. The CDR3 runs to 13 residues. CDR3 bases: TGTGCCAGCAGCCGGACAATTATGAATGAGCAGTTCTTC. Its translation: CASSRTIMNEQFF.

This clonotype was found many times. The rearrangement links TRBV28 to TRBJ1-1; TRBD1 aligns across 7 bases. The CDR3 runs to 17 residues. V was clipped by 3 bases and J by 0 bases; unmatched bases: 10. Germline V gene lookup returns CDR1 MDHEN and CDR2 SYDVKM. The CDR3 here is CASSFPYWTGVNTEAFF. In DNA, the CDR3 is TGTGCCAGCAGTTTTCCCTACTGGACAGGTGTGAACACTGAAGCTTTCTTT.

A word on this clonotype: A much larger clone lies one base from this, so it may be a read error. The chain is built from TRBV6-5 and TRBJ2-7; tentatively, D is TRBD1 (6 bases). Trimming stripped 0 bases from V and 2 bases from J, with 20 bases between. Germline V gives CDR1 MNHEY, CDR2 SVGAGI. The CDR3 consists of 18 residues. CDR3 DNA: TGTGCCAGCAGTTACTCACCCGGGGCAGGGGACCTCACCTACGAGCAGTACTTC. Translated: CASSYSPGAGDLTYEQYF.

The CDR3 loop is CASSRQGAVGYTF. For the CDR3, the DNA is TGCGCCAGCAGCAGACAGGGGGCTGTTGGCTACACCTTC. The V gene is TRBV10-2, the J gene TRBJ1-2; the match to TRBD1 covers 10 bases. This CDR3 spans 13 amino acids. Germline V gives CDR1 WSHSY, CDR2 SAAADI. V trimming: 6 bases; J trimming: 7 bases; junction bases outside the gene matches: 5.

The V gene is TRBV9, the J gene TRBJ2-7; 9 bases fit TRBD2. With V trimmed by 0 bases and J by 9 bases, 13 bases remained unmatched. Per the germline V gene, CDR1 is SGDLS and CDR2 is YYNGEE. The CDR3 is made up of 16 amino acids. CDR3 coding DNA: TGTGCCAGCAGCGTAGTAATGGCGGGAGGGCCCCTGGGGCAGTACTTC. Amino acids: CASSVVMAGGPLGQYF. The variable domain in full, with the rest retrieved from reference TRBV9 and TRBJ2-7, is DSGVTQTPKHLITATGQRVTLRCSPRSGDLSVYWYQQSLDQGLQFLIQYYNGEERAKGNILERFSAQQFPDLHSELNLSSLELGDSALYFCASSVVMAGGPLGQYFGPGTRLTVT.

This clonotype was observed at least ten times. The rearrangement joins TRBV20-1 to TRBJ2-1, with 10 bases fitting TRBD2. Trimming took 4 bases from V and 4 from J; bases not matched to a gene: 1. This CDR3 has 13 residues. Germline CDR1 and CDR2: DFQATT and SNEGSKA (reference sequence). CDR3 residues: CSAIAGGYNEQFF. Here the CDR3 DNA reads TGCAGTGCTATAGCGGGAGGTTACAATGAGCAGTTCTTC.

This chain links TRBV28 with TRBJ2-7; the D gene could be TRBD1 or TRBD2 (5 bases each). Germline lookup yields CDR1 MDHEN and CDR2 SYDVKM. V was clipped by 6 bases and J by 2 bases, with 14 bases between them. The CDR3 is 14 amino acids. The DNA for the CDR3 is TGTGCCAGCAGCATCCGACGGGGCCCCTACGAGCAGTACTTC. This translates into CASSIRRGPYEQYF.

This clonotype showed up many times. V usage is TRBV7-2 and J usage is TRBJ2-7, with D unclear. This CDR3 has 14 amino acids. From germline, CDR1 is SGHTA and CDR2 FQGNSA. Between the trimmed V and J ends, which lost 1 base and 4 bases, there was a span of 11 bases. CDR3 residues: CASSLDSWEYEQYF. The DNA for the CDR3 is TGTGCCAGCAGCTTAGATAGCTGGGAATACGAGCAGTACTTC.

This clonotype showed up many times. This rearrangement joins TRBV28 to TRBJ1-5; 9 bases match TRBD1. Germline V gives CDR1 MDHEN, CDR2 SYDVKM. The CDR3 has 18 amino acids. The V gene end was trimmed by 4 bases and the J gene end by 3 bases; junction bases not matched to a gene: 13. The CDR3 protein is CASSSSAPDRGYNQPQHF. In DNA, the CDR3 is TGTGCCAGCAGTTCAAGCGCTCCCGACAGGGGGTACAATCAGCCCCAGCATTTT. Combining the CDR3 with reference TRBV28 and TRBJ1-5 gives the whole variable domain DVKVTQSSRYLVKRTGEKVFLECVQDMDHENMFWYRQDPGLGLRLIYFSYDVKMKEKGDIPEGYSVSREKKERFSLILESASTNQTSMYLCASSSSAPDRGYNQPQHFGDGTRLSIL.

This clonotype appeared many times. The chain carries TRBV19 and TRBJ1-1; 8 bases fit TRBD1. Per the germline V gene, CDR1 is LNHDA and CDR2 is SQIVND (reference sequence). J was trimmed by 4 bases and V by 5 bases; bases with no gene match: 9. This CDR3 spans 15 amino acids. CDR3 sequence: CASSFTGGSATEAFF. CDR3 bases: TGTGCCAGTAGTTTTACAGGGGGAAGTGCCACTGAAGCTTTCTTT. Full variable domain (remainder filled in from reference TRBV19 and TRBJ1-1): DGGITQSPKYLFRKEGQNVTLSCEQNLNHDAMYWYRQDPGQGLRLIYYSQIVNDFQKGDIAEGYSVSREKKESFPLTVTSAQKNPTAFYLCASSFTGGSATEAFFGQGTRLTVV.

The sample holds many counts of this clonotype. The rearrangement links TRBV4-3 to TRBJ2-1, with D perhaps matching TRBD2 (6 bases). The CDR3 is 20 amino acids. Germline CDR1 is LGHNA and CDR2 is YSLEER. V was trimmed by 0 bases and J by 2 bases, leaving 23 bases between them. In DNA, the CDR3 is TGCGCCAGCAGCCAAGATGCGGGCGGCCGGGGCGGGACGACCTACAATGAGCAGTTCTTC. Protein: CASSQDAGGRGGTTYNEQFF.

This clonotype was seen ten or more times. This sequence joins TRBV6-2 or TRBV6-3 and TRBJ1-2, with TRBD1 as a possible D gene (6 bases). The germline gives CDR1 MNHEY, CDR2 SVGEGT. V was trimmed by 2 bases and J by 4 bases, leaving 17 bases between them. The CDR3 runs 16 residues. CDR3 nucleotides: TGTGCCAGCAGTTACGAGCCTACAGGGCCCATCTATGGCTACACCTTC. It is translated as CASSYEPTGPIYGYTF.

This clonotype was seen many times. The CDR3 sequence is CASSGITGNTEAFF. DNA of the CDR3: TGTGCCAGCAGCGGAATCACAGGGAACACTGAAGCTTTCTTT. J is TRBJ1-1 and V is TRBV5-5; D perhaps matches TRBD1 (5 bases). The V gene's germline CDR1 is SGHKS and CDR2 YYEKEE (reference sequence). Trimming pared 4 bases from V and 1 base from J, leaving 11 bases between. This CDR3 has 14 amino acids.

This clonotype was observed many times. CDR3 nucleotides: TGTGCCAGCAGCGTAGGGTTCTCGGGACTAGACCCCTCCTACAATGAGCAGTTCTTC. It is translated as CASSVGFSGLDPSYNEQFF. The chain links TRBV9 to TRBJ2-1, with 8 bases lining up with TRBD2. Trimming took 0 bases from V and 0 from J; bases not matched to a gene: 11. Germline V CDR1 and CDR2: SGDLS, YYNGEE. CDR3 length: 19 residues.

The chain carries TRBV7-9 and TRBJ2-3, with 8 bases aligning to TRBD2. CDR3 length: 14 residues. Germline loops: CDR1 SEHNR, CDR2 FQNEAQ (reference sequence). V was clipped by 5 bases and J by 4 bases; unmatched bases: 5. The CDR3 is CASSAGGRSDTQYF. The CDR3 DNA is TGTGCCAGCAGCGCCGGCGGGAGGTCAGATACGCAGTATTTT.

This clonotype has just one count. DNA for the CDR3: TGCAGTGCTAGAAGGACTAGCGGGAGCTCCTACAATGAGCAGTTCTTC. It is translated as CSARRTSGSSYNEQFF. The rearrangement links TRBV20-1 to TRBJ2-1; 13 nucleotides match TRBD2. This CDR3 is 16 amino acids long. The germline V gene encodes CDR1 DFQATT and CDR2 SNEGSKA (reference sequence). The V segment lost 2 bases and the J segment 0 bases; nucleotides outside the gene matches: 1.

A single count supports this clonotype. A much larger clone lies one base from this, so it may be a read error. The rearrangement uses TRBV7-2 and TRBJ2-5; the match to TRBD2 covers 8 bases. V was clipped by 7 bases and J by 1 base; unmatched bases: 8. CDR1 is SGHTA, CDR2 FQGNSA, per germline. CDR3 size: 15 residues. CDR3 loop: CASKVVLAAQETQYF. CDR3 in DNA: TGTGCCAGCAAGGTCGTACTAGCGGCCCAAGAGACCCAGTACTTC.

This clonotype was picked up many times. The chain recombines TRBV28 with TRBJ2-2; D may be TRBD1 (6 bases). V lost 4 bases and J lost 3, with 12 bases in between. Germline values: CDR1 MDHEN, CDR2 SYDVKM. The CDR3 contains 15 residues. The CDR3 spells CASSYPGADTGELFF. Written as DNA, the CDR3 is TGTGCCAGCAGTTACCCAGGGGCCGACACCGGGGAGCTGTTTTTT. Complete variable domain (other parts from reference TRBV28 and TRBJ2-2): DVKVTQSSRYLVKRTGEKVFLECVQDMDHENMFWYRQDPGLGLRLIYFSYDVKMKEKGDIPEGYSVSREKKERFSLILESASTNQTSMYLCASSYPGADTGELFFGEGSRLTVL.